The T cell receptor (beta chain) under discussion was sequenced for a study of cytomegalovirus exposure and HLA in healthy donors. Only in-frame clones appear in the TCRdb table, and some are missing; sequencing was by immunoSEQ multiplex PCR. The data show some 140,000 clones, approximately 82% seen once. This CDR3 comprises 14 residues. CDR1 is SGHTA, CDR2 FQGNSA, per germline. With 3 bases clipped from V and 1 base from J, the junction kept 0 bases outside the gene matches. This receptor was taken from a man aged 25-45 years in good health and CMV-seropositive. The chain recombines TRBV7-2 with TRBJ2-3, with 8 bases fitting TRBD2. The sequenced sample was PBMCs. CDR3 loop: CASSLTSGTDTQYF. DNA for the CDR3: TGTGCCAGCAGCTTGACTAGCGGCACAGATACGCAGTATTTT.